This entry describes one TCR beta chain. These data originate in a study of blood T cell repertoires in COVID-19. Across the study: Acute-phase and convalescent COVID-19 samples originated in the United States, Italy and Spain. Sample material is recorded as cDNA or gDNA derived from T cells, B-cell-depleted T cells, or PBMCs.

Authors' processing steps: Amplification of reference gene primers was used by the study to estimate nucleated cell counts. Only in-frame clones appear in the TCRdb table, and some are missing; sequencing was by immunoSEQ multiplex PCR. That table gives V, J and clone size, and the DNA gave D and trimming. The data hold 68,000 or so clones, with 88% observed a single time. With 7 bases removed from V and 6 bases from J, the gap between germline ends came to 18 bases. The CDR3 sequence is 14 residues long. Germline V CDR1 and CDR2: MDHEN, SYDVKM. Sequenced input: peripheral blood. The chain links TRBV28 to TRBJ1-1; TRBD1 might be the D (5 bases). This clonotype was sampled from a human donor in a cohort sampled during active COVID-19. The CDR3: CASKTGLTSSEAFF. Written as DNA, the CDR3 is TGTGCCAGCAAGACGGGACTTACGAGCTCTGAAGCTTTCTTT.